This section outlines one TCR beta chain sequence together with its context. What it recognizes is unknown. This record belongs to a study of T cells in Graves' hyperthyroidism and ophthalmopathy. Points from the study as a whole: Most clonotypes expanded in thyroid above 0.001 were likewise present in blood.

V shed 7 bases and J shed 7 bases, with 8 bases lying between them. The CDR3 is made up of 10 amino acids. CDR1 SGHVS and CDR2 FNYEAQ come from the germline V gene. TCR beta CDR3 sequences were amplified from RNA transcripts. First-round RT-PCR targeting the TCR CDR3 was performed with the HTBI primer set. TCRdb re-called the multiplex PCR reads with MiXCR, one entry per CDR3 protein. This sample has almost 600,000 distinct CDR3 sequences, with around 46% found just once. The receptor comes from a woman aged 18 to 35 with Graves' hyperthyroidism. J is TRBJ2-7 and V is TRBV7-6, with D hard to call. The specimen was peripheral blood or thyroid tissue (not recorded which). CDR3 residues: CASTMGEQYF. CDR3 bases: TGTGCCAGCACCATGGGGGAGCAGTACTTC.